The 26 T cell receptor beta chains given below trace back to one sample, sequenced in a study of blood T cell repertoires in COVID-19. Libraries were prepared by immunoSEQ multiplex PCR; TCRdb keeps only in-frame clonotypes and omits some of them. The top ten clones hold about 6.3% of a sample with about 61,000 clones, roughly 86% of them seen once. The sample consisted of peripheral blood. These receptors originate from a man aged 60 to 69 with acute or convalescent COVID-19.

On this clone: The same CDR3 can be traced to other DNA sequences in this sample. CDR3 sequence reads: CASSIWGVETQYF. For the CDR3, the DNA is TGTGCCAGTAGTATATGGGGAGTTGAGACCCAGTACTTC. The V and J genes are TRBV19 and TRBJ2-5, with TRBD2 as a possible D gene (5 bases). The length of the CDR3 is 13 residues. Trimming pared 2 bases from V and 5 bases from J, leaving 9 bases between. Per germline, CDR1 LNHDA and CDR2 SQIVND (reference sequence).

V and J are TRBV5-1 and TRBJ1-4; no firm D call. This CDR3 comprises 17 residues. Germline V lookup: CDR1 SGHRS, CDR2 YFSETQ. The germline V and J ends were trimmed by 3 bases and 1 base, with 16 bases remaining between them. The CDR3 DNA follows: TGCGCCAGCAGCTACACATATTCTACAGTAACTAATGAAAAACTGTTTTTT. This translates into CASSYTYSTVTNEKLFF.

The chain carries TRBV27 and TRBJ1-2, with 10 bases identical to TRBD1. CDR1 and CDR2 (germline): MNHEY, SMNVEV (reference sequence). V shed 3 bases and J 5 bases; nucleotides not matched to a gene: 3. The CDR3 has 14 amino acids. CDR3 region: CASSLGQGFYGYTF. In nucleotides, the CDR3 is TGTGCCAGCAGTTTGGGACAGGGGTTTTATGGCTACACCTTC.

V usage is TRBV11-1 and J usage is TRBJ2-5, with D unresolved. This CDR3 contains 13 residues. Trimming shortened V by 7 bases and J by 4 bases, and 13 bases separated the two germline ends. The germline V gene has CDR1 SGHAT and CDR2 FQDESV (reference sequence). CDR3 residues: CASKAALGETQYF. The CDR3 DNA reads as TGTGCCAGCAAGGCGGCTTTAGGAGAGACCCAGTACTTC.

This clone was counted a single time. The chain is built from TRBV4-3 and TRBJ2-2, with 7 bases lining up with TRBD2. The germline V gene has CDR1 LGHNA and CDR2 YSLEER. The CDR3 sequence is 18 residues long. J was trimmed by 4 bases and V by 4 bases; bases with no gene match: 15. The CDR3 coding sequence is TGCGCCAGCAGCCGAGAACACCAGCGGGGATCCTTCACCGGGGAGCTGTTTTTT. Translating it yields CASSREHQRGSFTGELFF.

The rearrangement joins TRBV7-6 to TRBJ2-7; possible D gene TRBD1, 5 bases. The CDR3 has 16 amino acids. Germline loops: CDR1 SGHVS, CDR2 FNYEAQ. V was shortened by 0 bases and J by 0 bases, with 12 bases between the two germline ends. CDR3 sequence (DNA): TGTGCCAGCAGCTTAGCGCAAACAGGTTTCTCCTACGAGCAGTACTTC. Encoded protein: CASSLAQTGFSYEQYF.

This clone showed up just a few times. The rearrangement uses TRBV18 and TRBJ1-5; 10 bases match TRBD1. The CDR3 has 16 amino acids. V lost 6 bases and J lost 0; bases outside the gene matches: 5. The V gene's germline CDR1 is KGHSH and CDR2 LQKENI. The CDR3 region is CASSPGQGNSNQPQHF. The CDR3 DNA is TGTGCCAGCTCCCCGGGACAGGGGAATAGCAATCAGCCCCAGCATTTT.

The chain couples TRBV10-3 to TRBJ1-1, with a weak D call TRBD1 (5 bases). CDR1 is ENHRY and CDR2 is SYGVKD in the germline V gene. The V gene lost 4 bases and the J gene lost 9 bases, with 24 bases spanning the gap. The CDR3 loop spans 16 amino acids. CDR3 DNA sequence: TGTGCCATCAGTGGGTCCCCCACGACAGTAGGATACAAAGCTTTCTTT. Translating it yields CAISGSPTTVGYKAFF.

The rearrangement uses TRBV12-3 or TRBV12-4 and TRBJ1-2, with D possibly matching TRBD1 (5 bases). The CDR3 loop spans 13 amino acids. Deletions cut 5 bases from V and 7 bases from J, with 14 bases between. This CDR3 reads CASSPGGYAGYTF. CDR3 in DNA: TGTGCCAGCAGTCCCGGGGGTTATGCTGGCTACACCTTC.

The chain couples TRBV18 to TRBJ1-4, with a tentative D call TRBD1 (6 bases). V lost 6 bases, J lost 14 bases, and 16 bases lay in between. This CDR3 has 12 amino acids. Germline CDR1 is KGHSH and CDR2 is LQKENI. CDR3 sequence reads: CASSPGQSTLFF. The CDR3 nucleotides are TGTGCCAGCTCGCCCGGACAGTCCACCCTGTTTTTT.

The chain carries TRBV19 and TRBJ1-2, with D possibly being TRBD1 (5 bases). V gave up 5 bases and J gave up 0 bases, with 10 bases separating them. The CDR3 runs to 14 residues. The germline V gene encodes CDR1 LNHDA and CDR2 SQIVND (reference sequence). In DNA form, the CDR3 reads TGTGCCAGTAGTTTCAGGGAAGCTAACTATGGCTACACCTTC. This codes for CASSFREANYGYTF.

The genes are TRBV21-1 and TRBJ1-2; the table names TRBD1, a call not compared with the DNA. TRBV21-1 is tagged as a pseudogene. CDR3 length: 15 amino acids. CDR3 in DNA: TGTGCCAGCAGCGGCCACAGGGGGTGGTCCTATGGCTACACCTTC. Translating gives CASSGHRGWSYGYTF.

This clone was picked up one time. V gene TRBV4-3 combines with J gene TRBJ1-6; 8 bases map to TRBD1. Per germline, CDR1 LGHNA and CDR2 YSLEER. The CDR3 spans 14 residues. The V and J ends lost 3 bases and 8 bases, in that order; junction bases with no gene match: 3. In DNA, the CDR3 is TGCGCCAGCAGCCAGGCAGGGGGCGATTCACCCCTCCACTTT. Translation: CASSQAGGDSPLHF.

V and J are TRBV5-1 and TRBJ2-1; 10 bases align to TRBD1. CDR3 length: 14 residues. The ends lost 5 bases at V and 8 bases at J; junction bases unmatched: 7. Germline V gene data show CDR1 as SGHRS and CDR2 as YFSETQ. Here the CDR3 reads CASRLDRGSDEQFF. DNA for the CDR3: TGCGCCAGCAGACTGGACAGGGGGTCGGATGAGCAGTTCTTC.

The chain carries TRBV10-3 and TRBJ1-2; 9 nucleotides align to TRBD1. CDR3 length: 17 residues. V shed 0 bases, J shed 1 base, and the junction held 6 bases outside the gene matches. Germline values: CDR1 ENHRY, CDR2 SYGVKD. The CDR3 DNA follows: TGTGCCATCAGTGAGTCTGTAGGGACAGGGAATAACTATGGCTACACCTTC. Its protein is CAISESVGTGNNYGYTF.

This chain uses TRBV5-4 with TRBJ1-2, with TRBD1 matching 7 bases. Trimming took 2 bases from V and 3 from J; bases not matched to a gene: 10. Germline CDR1 reads SGHNT; CDR2 reads YYREEE (reference sequence). The CDR3 is made up of 16 amino acids. DNA of the CDR3: TGTGCCAGCAGCTTACAAAGGGGTACAGGGGACTATGGCTACACCTTC. It codes for CASSLQRGTGDYGYTF.

This clone was seen once. This rearrangement joins TRBV6-1 to TRBJ1-2, with 7 bases aligning to TRBD1. Germline CDR1 is MNHNS and CDR2 is SASEGT. The trim removed 3 bases at V and 5 bases at J, leaving 3 bases unmatched. The CDR3 length is 13 residues. The CDR3 region is CASSEDRLYGYTF. The CDR3 region has the DNA TGTGCCAGCAGTGAGGACAGGCTGTATGGCTACACCTTC.

This clone was detected a few times. Other DNA sequences of this sample code for an identical CDR3. The chain uses TRBV6-5 and TRBJ1-1; a weak D match, TRBD1 (5 bases). The germline V and J ends were trimmed by 6 bases and 5 bases, with 13 bases remaining between them. Germline loops: CDR1 MNHEY, CDR2 SVGAGI. CDR3 length equals 13 residues. The CDR3 reads CASSLQGGTEAFF. In nucleotides, the CDR3 is TGTGCCAGCAGCCTCCAGGGTGGAACTGAAGCTTTCTTT.

The genes are TRBV27 and TRBJ1-2, with 7 nucleotides matching TRBD1. The junction had 11 bases not matched to a gene; V was cut back by 6 bases and J by 10 bases. Per the germline V gene, CDR1 is MNHEY and CDR2 is SMNVEV (reference sequence). The CDR3 loop spans 13 amino acids. CDR3 in amino acids: CASSLQGTEVYTF. In nucleotides, the CDR3 is TGTGCCAGCAGCCTACAGGGGACCGAGGTCTACACCTTC.

The V gene is TRBV6-6, the J gene TRBJ1-2, with D possibly matching TRBD1 (6 bases). The CDR3 length is 14 residues. V was cut by 4 bases and J by 8 bases, with 17 bases left in between. Germline V lookup: CDR1 MNHNY, CDR2 SVGAGI (reference sequence). This CDR3 reads CASSSITTQGGYTF. The CDR3 DNA reads TGTGCCAGCAGTTCCATTACGACCCAGGGGGGCTACACCTTC.

This clone was counted a single time. The chain has TRBV30 and TRBJ2-6; no clear D gene. Germline CDR1 GTSNPN, CDR2 SVGIG (reference sequence). The length of the CDR3 is 14 residues. V gave up 1 base and J gave up 0 bases, with 4 bases separating them. CDR3 in DNA: TGTGCCTGGAGTGGAGGCTCTGGGGCCAACGTCCTGACTTTC. Amino acids: CAWSGGSGANVLTF.

A single count supports this clone. V and J are TRBV5-1 and TRBJ2-3, with 7 positions matching TRBD1. Looked up from germline, CDR1 is SGHRS and CDR2 is YFSETQ. This CDR3 has 15 residues. Trimming at V came to 2 bases and at J to 2 bases, leaving 5 bases not matched to a gene. For the CDR3, the DNA is TGCGCCAGCAGCTTTACAGGGGATTACACAGATACGCAGTATTTT. The encoded protein is CASSFTGDYTDTQYF.

V gene TRBV29-1 combines with J gene TRBJ2-3; the match to TRBD1 covers 7 bases. The germline V gene has CDR1 SQVTM and CDR2 ANQGSEA. J was trimmed by 0 bases and V by 6 bases; bases with no gene match: 9. The CDR3 covers 15 residues. CDR3 nucleotides: TGCAGCGTAAGCACCGGGACAGCTAGCACAGATACGCAGTATTTT. This gives the protein CSVSTGTASTDTQYF.

The V gene is TRBV2, the J gene TRBJ1-5; tentative D call: TRBD1 (6 bases). V gave up 5 bases and J gave up 4 bases, with 15 bases separating them. Germline values: CDR1 SNHLY, CDR2 FYNNEI. The CDR3 covers 15 residues. The CDR3: CASSKLTGKNQPQHF. Written as DNA, the CDR3 is TGTGCCAGCAGTAAATTGACAGGAAAAAATCAGCCCCAGCATTTT.

As DNA, the CDR3 is TGCGCCAGCAGCTCCCCCGGGGGTGGCACCTACAATGAGCAGTTCTTC. It codes for CASSSPGGGTYNEQFF. The rearrangement links TRBV5-1 to TRBJ2-1; D might be TRBD2 (6 bases). Germline CDR1 and CDR2: SGHRS and YFSETQ. This CDR3 spans 16 amino acids. V lost 3 bases and J lost 2, with 15 bases in between.

This chain uses TRBV7-2 with TRBJ2-3, with 7 positions matching TRBD2. The ends lost 5 bases at V and 4 bases at J; junction bases unmatched: 9. Germline V lookup: CDR1 SGHTA, CDR2 FQGNSA. The CDR3 totals 15 residues. The CDR3 coding sequence is TGTGCCAGCAGCCCCCAAAGCGGGGAGGCAGATACGCAGTATTTT. Its protein product is CASSPQSGEADTQYF.